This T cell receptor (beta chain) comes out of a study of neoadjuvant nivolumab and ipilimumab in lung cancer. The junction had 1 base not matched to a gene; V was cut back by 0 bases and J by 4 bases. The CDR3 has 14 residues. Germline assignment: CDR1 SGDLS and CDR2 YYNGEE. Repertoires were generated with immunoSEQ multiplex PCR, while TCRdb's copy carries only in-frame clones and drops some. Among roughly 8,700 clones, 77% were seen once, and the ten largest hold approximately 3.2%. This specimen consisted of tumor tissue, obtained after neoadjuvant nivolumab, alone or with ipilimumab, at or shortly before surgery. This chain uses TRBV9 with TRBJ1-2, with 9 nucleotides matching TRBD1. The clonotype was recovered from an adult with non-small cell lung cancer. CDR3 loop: CASSVEGQGYGYTF. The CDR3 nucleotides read TGTGCCAGCAGCGTAGAGGGACAGGGCTATGGCTACACCTTC.